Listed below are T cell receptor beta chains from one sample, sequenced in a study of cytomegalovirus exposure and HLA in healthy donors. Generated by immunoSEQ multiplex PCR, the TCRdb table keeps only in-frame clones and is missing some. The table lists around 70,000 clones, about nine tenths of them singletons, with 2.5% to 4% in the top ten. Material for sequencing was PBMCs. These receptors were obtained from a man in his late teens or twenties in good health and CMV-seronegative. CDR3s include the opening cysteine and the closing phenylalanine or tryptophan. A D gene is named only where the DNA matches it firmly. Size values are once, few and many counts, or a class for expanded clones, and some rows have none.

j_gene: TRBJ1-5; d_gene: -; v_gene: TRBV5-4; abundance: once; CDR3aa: CASSPDRNQPQHF; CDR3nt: TGTGCCAGCAGCCCCGACAGGAATCAGCCCCAGCATTTT
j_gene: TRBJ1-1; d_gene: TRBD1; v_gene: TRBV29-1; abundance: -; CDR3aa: CSVQVRGRKRTEAFF; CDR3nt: TGCAGCGTACAGGTCAGGGGGCGAAAGCGCACTGAAGCTTTCTTT
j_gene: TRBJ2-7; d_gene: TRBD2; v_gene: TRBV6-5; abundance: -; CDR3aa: CASSYLSGSGTYEQYF; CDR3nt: TGTGCCAGCAGTTACCTGAGCGGGAGTGGGACCTACGAGCAGTACTTC
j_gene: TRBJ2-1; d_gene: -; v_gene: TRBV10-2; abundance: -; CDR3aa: CASCPTLVQGQFF; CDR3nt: TGCGCCAGCTGTCCGACGCTTGTACAGGGGCAGTTCTTC
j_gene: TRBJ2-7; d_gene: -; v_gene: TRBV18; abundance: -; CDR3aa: CASSDKASRYF; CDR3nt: TGTGCCAGCTCAGACAAGGCCTCTCGGTACTTC
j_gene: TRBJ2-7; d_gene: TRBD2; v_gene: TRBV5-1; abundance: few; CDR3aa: CASSLGRDREQYF; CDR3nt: TGCGCCAGCAGCCTCGGGAGGGATCGCGAGCAGTACTTC
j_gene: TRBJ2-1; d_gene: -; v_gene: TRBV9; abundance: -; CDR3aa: CASSVASVIGSYNEQFF; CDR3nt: TGTGCCAGCAGCGTAGCTAGCGTCATAGGATCCTACAATGAGCAGTTCTTC
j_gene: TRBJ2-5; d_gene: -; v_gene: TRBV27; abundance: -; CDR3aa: CASNSLGLQETQYF; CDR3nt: TGTGCCAGCAATTCTTTGGGGCTTCAAGAGACCCAGTACTTC
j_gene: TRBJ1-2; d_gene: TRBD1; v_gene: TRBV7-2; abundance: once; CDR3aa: CASSLRQGAEYGYTF; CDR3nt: TGTGCCAGCAGCCTCCGACAGGGGGCAGAGTATGGCTACACCTTC
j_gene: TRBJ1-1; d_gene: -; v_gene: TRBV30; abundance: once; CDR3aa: CAWCQGGTEAFF; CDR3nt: TGTGCCTGGTGCCAGGGTGGAACTGAAGCTTTCTTT
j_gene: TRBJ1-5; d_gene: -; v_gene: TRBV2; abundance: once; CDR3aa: CASSDKTGQPQHF; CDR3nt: TGTGCCAGCAGTGACAAGACTGGACAGCCCCAGCATTTT
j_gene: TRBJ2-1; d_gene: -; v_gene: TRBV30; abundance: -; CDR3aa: CAWNLGARGYNEQFF; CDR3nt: TGTGCCTGGAATTTGGGGGCGCGGGGGTACAATGAGCAGTTCTTC
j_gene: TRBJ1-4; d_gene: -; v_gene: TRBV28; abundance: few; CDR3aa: CASSLLGAEVGEKLFF; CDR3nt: TGTGCCAGCAGTTTATTGGGGGCCGAGGTTGGGGAAAAACTGTTTTTT
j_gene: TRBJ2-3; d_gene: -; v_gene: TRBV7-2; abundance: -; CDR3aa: CASSDISGSTDTQYF; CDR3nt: TGTGCCAGCAGCGATATCAGCGGGAGCACAGATACGCAGTATTTT
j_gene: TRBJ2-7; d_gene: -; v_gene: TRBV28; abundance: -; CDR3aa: CASSFLSYEQYF; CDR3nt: TGTGCCAGCAGTTTCCTGTCTTACGAGCAGTACTTC
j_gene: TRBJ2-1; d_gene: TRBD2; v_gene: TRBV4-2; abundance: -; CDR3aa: CASSQDPIGGRYNEQFF; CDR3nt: TGTGCCAGCAGCCAAGATCCGATAGGCGGGAGGTACAATGAGCAGTTCTTC
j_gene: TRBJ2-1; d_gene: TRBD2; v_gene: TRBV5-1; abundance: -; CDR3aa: CASSLAAGVNRNEQFF; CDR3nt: TGCGCCAGCAGCTTGGCCGCGGGAGTAAATCGCAATGAGCAGTTCTTC
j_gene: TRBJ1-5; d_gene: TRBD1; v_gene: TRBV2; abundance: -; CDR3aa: CASEQGRNQPQHF; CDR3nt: TGTGCCAGCGAACAGGGGAGGAATCAGCCCCAGCATTTT
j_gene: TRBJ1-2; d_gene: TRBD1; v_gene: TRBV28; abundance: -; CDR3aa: CASRQPRTGEDGYTF; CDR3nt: TGTGCCAGCAGACAGCCCCGGACAGGGGAGGATGGCTACACCTTC
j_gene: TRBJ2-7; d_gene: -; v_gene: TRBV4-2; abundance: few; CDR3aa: CASSHETLYEQYF; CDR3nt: TGTGCCAGCAGCCATGAGACTCTGTACGAGCAGTACTTC
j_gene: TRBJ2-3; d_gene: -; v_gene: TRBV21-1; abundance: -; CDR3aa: CASSRGLGTAITDTQYF; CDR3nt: TGTGCCAGCAGCCGGGGGTTAGGGACAGCTATCACAGATACGCAGTATTTT
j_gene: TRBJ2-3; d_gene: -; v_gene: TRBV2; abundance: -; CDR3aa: CASRFVSSTDTQYF; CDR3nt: TGTGCCAGCAGGTTCGTCTCTAGCACAGATACGCAGTATTTT
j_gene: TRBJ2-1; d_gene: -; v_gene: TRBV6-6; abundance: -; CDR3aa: CASSYSTGSSNEQFF; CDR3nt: TGTGCCAGCAGTTACTCGACAGGAAGCTCCAATGAGCAGTTCTTC
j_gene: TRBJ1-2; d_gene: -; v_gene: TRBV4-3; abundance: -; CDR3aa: CASSLRTVQLGYTF; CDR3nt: TGCGCCAGCAGCCTGCGGACAGTCCAGCTCGGCTACACCTTC
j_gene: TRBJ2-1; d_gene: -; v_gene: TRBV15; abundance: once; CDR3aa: CATSRDNANTVYNEQFF; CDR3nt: TGTGCCACCAGCAGAGATAACGCCAACACCGTGTACAATGAGCAGTTCTTC
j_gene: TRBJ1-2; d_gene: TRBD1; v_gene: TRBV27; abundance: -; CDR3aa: CASSLSNRRDRVEGPYGYTF; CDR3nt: TGTGCCAGCAGTTTATCGAACCGCCGGGACAGGGTAGAGGGTCCCTATGGCTACACCTTC
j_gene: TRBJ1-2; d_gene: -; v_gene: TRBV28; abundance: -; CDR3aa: CASSFLNYGYTF; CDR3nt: TGTGCCAGCAGTTTCCTTAACTATGGCTACACCTTC